The rows below give T cell receptor beta chains drawn from one sample of a study of control samples from healthy donors and cancer patients. TCRdb's copy holds only in-frame clones and misses some; the assay was immunoSEQ multiplex PCR. Counted here are hundreds of thousands of clones, about four fifths occurring once; the ten biggest clones make up about 14%. Material: PBMCs. All receptors derive from a woman aged 55 to 70 with lung cancer. Both conserved end residues are part of each CDR3. D genes are given only for firm matches. A clone size is listed for some rows: how often the clone was seen (once, few, many), or a class if it is expanded.

j_gene: TRBJ2-2
abundance: few
v_gene: TRBV3-1/TRBV3-2
d_gene: TRBD1
CDR3nt: TGTGCCAGCAGCCAGAGACAGGGGACCGGGGAGCTGTTTTTT
CDR3aa: CASSQRQGTGELFF

j_gene: TRBJ2-1
abundance: -
v_gene: TRBV10-3
d_gene: TRBD1
CDR3nt: TGTGCCATCAGTGAGGCGCACGGGACAGGGTACAATGAGCAGTTCTTC
CDR3aa: CAISEAHGTGYNEQFF

j_gene: TRBJ2-5
abundance: -
v_gene: TRBV9
d_gene: -
CDR3nt: TGTGCCAGCAGCGTTCTCGGGGTTGGAGAGACCCAGTACTTC
CDR3aa: CASSVLGVGETQYF

j_gene: TRBJ2-1
abundance: -
v_gene: TRBV5-1
d_gene: -
CDR3nt: TGCGCCAGCTCCCCGGGGAGCGGCTACAATGAGCAGTTCTTC
CDR3aa: CASSPGSGYNEQFF

j_gene: TRBJ1-2
abundance: -
v_gene: TRBV21-1
d_gene: -
CDR3nt: TGTGCCAGCAGCAATGGGACAGCGTCCTCTTTTAACTATGGCTACACCTTC
CDR3aa: CASSNGTASSFNYGYTF

j_gene: TRBJ1-2
abundance: -
v_gene: TRBV29-1
d_gene: TRBD1
CDR3nt: TGCAGCGTTGGACTGACAGGGCAGGGCTATGGCTACACCTTC
CDR3aa: CSVGLTGQGYGYTF

j_gene: TRBJ2-2
abundance: -
v_gene: TRBV2
d_gene: -
CDR3nt: TGTGCCAGCATGGCCGACAGCGGGACCGGGGAGCTGTTTTTT
CDR3aa: CASMADSGTGELFF

j_gene: TRBJ2-6
abundance: few
v_gene: TRBV7-3
d_gene: -
CDR3nt: TGTGCCAGCAGCTTAGGAGGAGGTGGGGCCAACGTCCTGACTTTC
CDR3aa: CASSLGGGGANVLTF

j_gene: TRBJ1-1
abundance: -
v_gene: TRBV10-3
d_gene: TRBD1
CDR3nt: TGTGCCATCAGTGGCGCCGGGACAGGGAACACTGAAGCTTTCTTT
CDR3aa: CAISGAGTGNTEAFF

j_gene: TRBJ2-1
abundance: -
v_gene: TRBV5-4
d_gene: TRBD2
CDR3nt: TGTGCCAGCAGCTTCGAGCGGGGGGGCCGAGTTGAGCAGTTCTTC
CDR3aa: CASSFERGGRVEQFF

j_gene: TRBJ1-5
abundance: -
v_gene: TRBV9
d_gene: TRBD1
CDR3nt: TGTGCCAGCAGCGTAGAGGCCGACAGGGGTGGGCAGCCCCAGCATTTT
CDR3aa: CASSVEADRGGQPQHF

j_gene: TRBJ1-2
abundance: -
v_gene: TRBV5-5
d_gene: -
CDR3nt: TGTGCCAGCAGCTCCGCTGACGGCTATGGCTACACCTTC
CDR3aa: CASSSADGYGYTF

j_gene: TRBJ1-1
abundance: -
v_gene: TRBV9
d_gene: -
CDR3nt: TGTGCCAGCAGCGTAGATCAGGGATTCACTGAAGCTTTCTTT
CDR3aa: CASSVDQGFTEAFF

j_gene: TRBJ2-1
abundance: -
v_gene: TRBV2
d_gene: -
CDR3nt: TGTGCCAGCAGTGAAGGGACTAGGGGGATGATGCAGTTCTTC
CDR3aa: CASSEGTRGMMQFF

j_gene: TRBJ2-1
abundance: -
v_gene: TRBV6-1
d_gene: -
CDR3nt: TGTGCCAGCAGTGAATTAGGGAGACCGGGCAATGAGCAGTTCTTC
CDR3aa: CASSELGRPGNEQFF

j_gene: TRBJ2-1
abundance: -
v_gene: TRBV29-1
d_gene: TRBD1
CDR3nt: TGCAGCGTTAGACAGGGCAACGGCAATGAGCAGTTCTTC
CDR3aa: CSVRQGNGNEQFF

j_gene: TRBJ1-1
abundance: -
v_gene: TRBV6-1
d_gene: -
CDR3nt: TGTGCCAGCAGTGCCCGACCGTCAATCATGAACACTGAAGCTTTCTTT
CDR3aa: CASSARPSIMNTEAFF

j_gene: TRBJ1-5
abundance: -
v_gene: TRBV12-3/TRBV12-4
d_gene: -
CDR3nt: TGTGCCAGCAGTTTAACCTATCAGCCCCAGCATTTT
CDR3aa: CASSLTYQPQHF

j_gene: TRBJ1-2
abundance: once
v_gene: TRBV27
d_gene: -
CDR3nt: TGTGCCAGCAGTTCAGGAAACAGGGCCTCTAACTATGGCTACACCTTC
CDR3aa: CASSSGNRASNYGYTF

j_gene: TRBJ2-7
abundance: few
v_gene: TRBV12-5
d_gene: -
CDR3nt: TGTGCTAGTGGTTTGCGCGGTAGCTACGAGCAGTACTTC
CDR3aa: CASGLRGSYEQYF

j_gene: TRBJ2-1
abundance: -
v_gene: TRBV9
d_gene: -
CDR3nt: TGTGCCAGCAGCGTTTTGGAAGGCGAGCAGTTCTTC
CDR3aa: CASSVLEGEQFF

j_gene: TRBJ1-1
abundance: -
v_gene: TRBV27
d_gene: -
CDR3nt: TGTGCCAGCACCACAGGGTCGGACACTGAAGCTTTCTTT
CDR3aa: CASTTGSDTEAFF

j_gene: TRBJ2-2
abundance: -
v_gene: TRBV7-9
d_gene: -
CDR3nt: TGTGCCAGCAAGGCCGGAACCGGGGAGCTGTTTTTT
CDR3aa: CASKAGTGELFF

j_gene: TRBJ2-5
abundance: -
v_gene: TRBV14
d_gene: TRBD2
CDR3nt: TGTGCCAGCAGCCCACGACGGGGGGGCGAGACCCAGTACTTC
CDR3aa: CASSPRRGGETQYF

j_gene: TRBJ1-3
abundance: -
v_gene: TRBV9
d_gene: -
CDR3nt: TGTGCCAGCTCCACCTCTGGAAACACCATATATTTT
CDR3aa: CASSTSGNTIYF

j_gene: TRBJ2-1
abundance: -
v_gene: TRBV7-6
d_gene: -
CDR3nt: TGTGCCAGCAGCTTAGACAGGAGTTACAATGAGCAGTTCTTC
CDR3aa: CASSLDRSYNEQFF

j_gene: TRBJ2-5
abundance: once
v_gene: TRBV6-5
d_gene: -
CDR3nt: TGTGCCAGCAGGAAAGGGACCCAGTACTTC
CDR3aa: CASRKGTQYF

j_gene: TRBJ1-3
abundance: -
v_gene: TRBV29-1
d_gene: -
CDR3nt: TGCAGCGTTGAAGTAGGACAGACTGGAAACACCATATATTTT
CDR3aa: CSVEVGQTGNTIYF

j_gene: TRBJ2-2
abundance: -
v_gene: TRBV5-1
d_gene: -
CDR3nt: TGCGCCAGCAGCTTGAGGCCGGCAGATAATACCGGGGAGCTGTTTTTT
CDR3aa: CASSLRPADNTGELFF

j_gene: TRBJ2-1
abundance: -
v_gene: TRBV7-2
d_gene: -
CDR3nt: TGTGCCAGCAGCTTATCACTCGAACGGGAGCAGTTCTTC
CDR3aa: CASSLSLEREQFF

j_gene: TRBJ2-1
abundance: few
v_gene: TRBV19
d_gene: TRBD1
CDR3nt: TGTGCCAGTTCCCCCACCGGGACAGGGAGCCGGAATGAGCAGTTCTTC
CDR3aa: CASSPTGTGSRNEQFF

j_gene: TRBJ2-7
abundance: -
v_gene: TRBV6-6
d_gene: -
CDR3nt: TGTGCCAGCAGTTACCAACGGGCGGGGTCCTACGAGCAGTACTTC
CDR3aa: CASSYQRAGSYEQYF

j_gene: TRBJ2-2
abundance: -
v_gene: TRBV7-9
d_gene: TRBD2
CDR3nt: TGTGCCAGCAGCTTTGGCGGGGGAAACACCGGGGAGCTGTTTTTT
CDR3aa: CASSFGGGNTGELFF

j_gene: TRBJ1-5
abundance: once
v_gene: TRBV5-1
d_gene: -
CDR3nt: TGCGCCAGCAGCTTCACAGGAGATCAGCCCCAGCATTTT
CDR3aa: CASSFTGDQPQHF

j_gene: TRBJ1-1
abundance: -
v_gene: TRBV2
d_gene: -
CDR3nt: TGTGCCAGCATTGGTGTGAACACTGAAGCTTTCTTT
CDR3aa: CASIGVNTEAFF

j_gene: TRBJ2-7
abundance: -
v_gene: TRBV28
d_gene: TRBD2
CDR3nt: TGTGCCAGCAGTTTTGGCGGGAGTTCCTACGAGCAGTACTTC
CDR3aa: CASSFGGSSYEQYF

j_gene: TRBJ1-2
abundance: -
v_gene: TRBV6-2/TRBV6-3
d_gene: TRBD1
CDR3nt: TGTGCCAGCAGTTTCGCACAGGGGGCGCGGGGCTACACCTTC
CDR3aa: CASSFAQGARGYTF

j_gene: TRBJ1-4
abundance: -
v_gene: TRBV28
d_gene: -
CDR3nt: TGTGCCAGCAGTCAAGGGAGTGCAACTAATGAAAAACTGTTTTTT
CDR3aa: CASSQGSATNEKLFF

j_gene: TRBJ1-6
abundance: -
v_gene: TRBV11-2
d_gene: -
CDR3nt: TGTGCCAGCAGCTTAGAGGGGGTTGATTCACCCCTCCACTTT
CDR3aa: CASSLEGVDSPLHF

j_gene: TRBJ2-5
abundance: -
v_gene: TRBV5-6
d_gene: TRBD1
CDR3nt: TGTGCCAGCACCTCCTGGGACAGCCAAGAGACCCAGTACTTC
CDR3aa: CASTSWDSQETQYF

j_gene: TRBJ2-1
abundance: -
v_gene: TRBV6-5
d_gene: -
CDR3nt: TGTGCCAGCAGTATGTTTAATCCCAATGAGCAGTTCTTC
CDR3aa: CASSMFNPNEQFF

j_gene: TRBJ2-7
abundance: -
v_gene: TRBV12-3/TRBV12-4
d_gene: -
CDR3nt: TGTGCCAGCAGCGCTTTAGTTGTAGGGGAGCAGTACTTC
CDR3aa: CASSALVVGEQYF

j_gene: TRBJ2-7
abundance: few
v_gene: TRBV6-1
d_gene: -
CDR3nt: TGTGCCAGCAGTGAAGACTCGGACGGCCCGCAGTACTTC
CDR3aa: CASSEDSDGPQYF

j_gene: TRBJ2-2
abundance: few
v_gene: TRBV5-1
d_gene: TRBD1
CDR3nt: TGCGCCAGCAGCTTGGAGGTGACAGGGAGAAACACCGGGGAGCTGTTTTTT
CDR3aa: CASSLEVTGRNTGELFF

j_gene: TRBJ2-1
abundance: few
v_gene: TRBV5-6
d_gene: TRBD2
CDR3nt: TGTGCCAGCAGCCCCCCAGCGGGAGTCGATGAGCAGTTCTTC
CDR3aa: CASSPPAGVDEQFF

j_gene: TRBJ1-1
abundance: -
v_gene: TRBV2
d_gene: -
CDR3nt: TGTGCCAGCAGTGAAACTAGGTCAGGGAGGAACACTGAAGCTTTCTTT
CDR3aa: CASSETRSGRNTEAFF

j_gene: TRBJ2-5
abundance: -
v_gene: TRBV3-1/TRBV3-2
d_gene: -
CDR3nt: TGTGCCAGCAGCCCCCTGAGAGGAGAGACCCAGTACTTC
CDR3aa: CASSPLRGETQYF

j_gene: TRBJ2-7
abundance: -
v_gene: TRBV27
d_gene: TRBD2
CDR3nt: TGTGCCAGCAGCCCGGGGGGGGGCTGGAGCTCCTACGAGCAGTACTTC
CDR3aa: CASSPGGGWSSYEQYF

j_gene: TRBJ1-3
abundance: few
v_gene: TRBV25-1
d_gene: -
CDR3nt: TGTGCCAGCAGTGAACCCAGCTTCTCTGGAAACACCATATATTTT
CDR3aa: CASSEPSFSGNTIYF

j_gene: TRBJ1-3
abundance: -
v_gene: TRBV5-5
d_gene: -
CDR3nt: TGTGCCAGCAGCTTGACACCACAGAGCTCTGGAAACACCATATATTTT
CDR3aa: CASSLTPQSSGNTIYF

j_gene: TRBJ2-5
abundance: -
v_gene: TRBV18
d_gene: -
CDR3nt: TGTGCCAGCTCACCATTTGGCGGACAAGAGACCCAGTACTTC
CDR3aa: CASSPFGGQETQYF

j_gene: TRBJ2-6
abundance: -
v_gene: TRBV5-6
d_gene: TRBD1
CDR3nt: TGTGCCAGCAGCAGCAGGGGGCGCGGGTACTCTGGGGCCAACGTCCTGACTTTC
CDR3aa: CASSSRGRGYSGANVLTF